What follows are 2 T cell receptor beta chains derived from one specimen sequenced in a study of T cell responses to AZD1222 COVID-19 vaccine. TCRdb's copy holds only in-frame clones and misses some; the assay was immunoSEQ multiplex PCR. The sample contains about 150,000 clones, 90% to 95% of which appear only once. Sequencing used peripheral blood, obtained 28 days after the second AZD1222 dose. These receptors came from an adult who received the AZD1222 COVID-19 vaccine.

The rearrangement links TRBV29-1 to TRBJ1-6; perhaps TRBD1 as D (5 bases). V lost 6 bases and J lost 3, with 9 bases in between. This CDR3 has 13 residues. Germline V gives CDR1 SQVTM, CDR2 ANQGSEA. The CDR3 DNA is TGCAGCGTGGCGACAGACTATAATTCACCCCTCCACTTT. Encoded protein: CSVATDYNSPLHF. The whole variable domain, remainder taken from reference TRBV29-1 and TRBJ1-6, is SAVISQKPSRDICQRGTSLTIQCQVDSQVTMMFWYRQQPGQSLTLIATANQGSEATYESGFVIDKFPISRPNLTFSTLTVSNMSPEDSSIYLCSVATDYNSPLHFGNGTRLTVT.

The V call is TRBV4-1, the J call TRBJ1-6; the match to TRBD1 covers 10 bases. The ends lost 0 bases at V and 14 bases at J; junction bases unmatched: 10. Germline lookup yields CDR1 MGHRA and CDR2 YSYEKL. This CDR3 spans 16 amino acids. The CDR3 region is CASSQEAGGQGRSLHF. The CDR3 DNA reads as TGCGCCAGCAGCCAAGAGGCAGGGGGACAGGGGCGCTCCCTCCACTTT.